What follows describes a single TCR beta chain. This sample was included in a study of shared clonotypes between healthy human individuals. Repertoires were generated with immunoSEQ multiplex PCR, while TCRdb's copy carries only in-frame clones and drops some. The table shows under 600,000 clones, with more than 95% occurring only once. Naive CD8 cells were CD45RO-negative, positively selected for CCR7, excluding terminally differentiated effector memory CD45RA+ cells. The sample consisted of naive CD8+ T cells sorted from blood. The sequence was collected from a young man in good health.

This chain's CDR3 is CASICSGDRVIFLSNQPQHF. CDR3 DNA: TGCGCCAGCATCTGCTCGGGGGACAGAGTCATATTCCTTAGCAATCAGCCCCAGCATTTT. This chain connects TRBV5-1 to TRBJ1-5; 7 bases are a match to TRBD1. Looked up from germline, CDR1 is SGHRS and CDR2 is YFSETQ. CDR3 size: 20 residues. Trimming took 6 bases from V and 0 from J; bases not matched to a gene: 21.